These 18 T cell receptor beta chains originate from one sample sequenced in a study of cytomegalovirus exposure and HLA in healthy donors. The table came from immunoSEQ multiplex PCR; TCRdb's copy has only in-frame clones and leaves some out. Among 200,000 or so clones, 80% to 95% were seen once, and the ten largest hold about 0.95%. What was sequenced was PBMCs. These receptors were taken from a woman under 30 in good health and CMV-seronegative.

The V call is TRBV6-5, the J call TRBJ2-7; a possible D gene is TRBD2 (5 bases). This CDR3 is built from 12 residues. The germline V and J ends were trimmed by 8 bases and 6 bases, with 14 bases remaining between them. The germline V gene has CDR1 MNHEY and CDR2 SVGAGI. The CDR3 protein is CASGRTPGEQYF. Written as DNA, the CDR3 is TGTGCCAGCGGGAGAACCCCTGGCGAGCAGTACTTC.

The chain couples TRBV10-3 to TRBJ2-3, with D possibly matching TRBD1 (5 bases). The V end was cut by 8 bases, the J end by 0 bases, with 12 bases between. CDR1 ENHRY and CDR2 SYGVKD come from the germline V gene. The CDR3 has 14 amino acids. The CDR3 nucleotides are TGTGCCATCTCCGACAGCCATAGCACAGATACGCAGTATTTT. This encodes CAISDSHSTDTQYF.

The chain recombines TRBV29-1 with TRBJ2-6, with D possibly TRBD2 on 5 matching bases. The CDR3 is 15 amino acids. Germline CDR1 reads SQVTM; CDR2 reads ANQGSEA. V was shortened by 4 bases and J by 0 bases, with 10 bases between the two germline ends. The DNA for the CDR3 is TGCAGCGTTGGATTCCGGGGCTCTGGGGCCAACGTCCTGACTTTC. Residues: CSVGFRGSGANVLTF.

The V call is TRBV10-3, the J call TRBJ2-3, with 13 bases that match TRBD2. The CDR3 totals 15 residues. Germline lookup yields CDR1 ENHRY and CDR2 SYGVKD. V gave up 2 bases and J gave up 12 bases; unmatched junction bases: 8. CDR3 sequence (DNA): TGTGCCATCAGTGAGCCGGGGACTAGCGGGATTGTACAGTATTTT. Its translation: CAISEPGTSGIVQYF.

A few counts support this clone. This chain links TRBV5-6 with TRBJ1-1; 9 nucleotides agree with TRBD1. Germline trimming cut 7 bases from V and 8 bases from J; bases unmatched to any gene: 9. CDR1 and CDR2 (germline): SGHDT, YYEEEE. The length of the CDR3 is 13 residues. Here the CDR3 reads CASFQDRGAEAFF. Here the CDR3 DNA reads TGTGCCAGCTTTCAAGACAGGGGGGCCGAAGCTTTCTTT. The complete variable domain, with remaining parts taken from reference TRBV5-6 and TRBJ1-1, reads DAGVTQSPTHLIKTRGQQVTLRCSPKSGHDTVSWYQQALGQGPQFIFQYYEEEERQRGNFPDRFSGHQFPNYSSELNVNALLLGDSALYLCASFQDRGAEAFFGQGTRLTVV.

The V call is TRBV19, the J call TRBJ2-3; D remains unclear. Trimming removed 3 bases at V and 0 bases at J, with 10 bases between. This CDR3 spans 15 amino acids. Germline V gene data show CDR1 as LNHDA and CDR2 as SQIVND (reference sequence). The CDR3 region is CASSIKLPSTDTQYF. Here the CDR3 DNA reads TGTGCCAGTAGTATTAAACTACCGAGCACAGATACGCAGTATTTT.

V gene TRBV7-6 combines with J gene TRBJ1-4; D is unclear. Trimming removed 6 bases from V and 2 bases from J, with 16 bases in between. The CDR3 extends over 16 amino acids. Germline CDR1 reads SGHVS; CDR2 reads FNYEAQ. The CDR3 sequence: CASRRSVSATNEKLFF. CDR3 nucleotides: TGTGCCAGCAGGCGTTCTGTTAGTGCGACTAATGAAAAACTGTTTTTT.

The chain joins TRBV11-2 to TRBJ2-7; the match to TRBD2 covers 8 bases. Trimming cost V 8 bases and J 3 bases; bases outside gene matches: 21. Germline-derived CDR1 and CDR2 are SGHAT and FQNNGV. This CDR3 region has 18 residues. CDR3 DNA sequence: TGTGCCAGCGAGGTAGCGGGACGCGCTAGATACGGGAACTACGAGCAGTACTTC. Its translation is CASEVAGRARYGNYEQYF.

The rearrangement joins TRBV6-6 to TRBJ2-7; 11 nucleotides align to TRBD2. This CDR3 region has 13 residues. The germline V gene has CDR1 MNHNY and CDR2 SVGAGI (reference sequence). The V gene end was trimmed by 10 bases and the J gene end by 4 bases; junction bases not matched to a gene: 6. The CDR3 sequence is CATSTSGRYEQYF. CDR3 DNA sequence: TGTGCCACCTCAACTAGCGGGAGATACGAGCAGTACTTC.

The V and J genes are TRBV30 and TRBJ2-7, with D unresolved. This CDR3 has 13 amino acids. V lost 2 bases, J lost 2 bases, and 10 bases lay in between. CDR1 and CDR2 (germline): GTSNPN, SVGIG (reference sequence). The CDR3 protein is CAWSSTVAYEQYF. As DNA, the CDR3 is TGTGCCTGGAGTTCAACGGTGGCCTACGAGCAGTACTTC.

The chain employs TRBV2 and TRBJ2-1; D is possibly TRBD2 (6 bases). The germline V and J ends were trimmed by 7 bases and 1 base, with 20 bases remaining between them. This CDR3 is 17 amino acids long. Per germline, CDR1 SNHLY and CDR2 FYNNEI. In nucleotides, the CDR3 is TGTGCCAGCAAGGAAGGCTCCGGGGGTGGGTCCTACAATGAGCAGTTCTTC. Translated: CASKEGSGGGSYNEQFF.

This rearrangement joins TRBV11-3 to TRBJ2-7; D gene ambiguous. CDR1 is SGHNT, CDR2 YENEEA, per germline. The CDR3 length is 13 residues. V dropped 1 base and J dropped 6 bases, with 10 bases sitting between them. Here the CDR3 reads CASSLVQAGEQYF. CDR3 nucleotide sequence: TGTGCCAGCAGCTTAGTCCAGGCCGGCGAGCAGTACTTC.

This clone was detected a few times. The V and J genes are TRBV14 and TRBJ2-1; D possibly corresponds to TRBD2 (6 bases). The CDR3 sequence is 15 residues long. CDR1 is SGHDN and CDR2 is FVKESK in the germline V gene. The V end was cut by 8 bases, the J end by 5 bases, with 19 bases between. This CDR3 is CASGILGGVDNEQFF. CDR3 coding DNA: TGTGCCAGCGGAATCCTAGGAGGGGTCGACAATGAGCAGTTCTTC.

The chain carries TRBV6-5 and TRBJ1-2, with 10 bases lining up with TRBD1. V gave up 5 bases and J gave up 2 bases; unmatched junction bases: 2. The CDR3 runs 14 residues. CDR1 MNHEY and CDR2 SVGAGI come from the germline V gene. CDR3 region: CASSPDRGNYGYTF. The CDR3, as DNA: TGTGCCAGCAGTCCGGACAGGGGGAACTATGGCTACACCTTC.

The chain couples TRBV29-1 to TRBJ2-1; 9 bases fit TRBD1. Germline-derived CDR1 and CDR2 are SQVTM and ANQGSEA. V shed 3 bases, J shed 2 bases, and the junction held 5 bases outside the gene matches. The CDR3 is 15 residues long. This chain's CDR3 is CSVDGQGIAYNEQFF. CDR3 coding DNA: TGCAGCGTTGACGGACAGGGGATCGCCTACAATGAGCAGTTCTTC.

CDR3 sequence reads: CASRGSGTDTQYF. In DNA form, the CDR3 reads TGCGCCAGCAGGGGTAGCGGCACAGATACGCAGTATTTT. V and J are TRBV5-1 and TRBJ2-3; D might be TRBD2 (5 bases). The germline V gene encodes CDR1 SGHRS and CDR2 YFSETQ. Trimming pared 5 bases from V and 1 base from J, leaving 8 bases between. The CDR3 consists of 13 residues.

The genes are TRBV5-1 and TRBJ1-4; the D is unclear. Between the trimmed V and J ends, which lost 0 bases and 4 bases, there was a span of 13 bases. The CDR3 is 16 amino acids. Germline CDR1 SGHRS, CDR2 YFSETQ. The CDR3 here is CASSLARGALNEKLFF. CDR3 nucleotides: TGCGCCAGCAGCTTGGCCCGAGGAGCCCTTAATGAAAAACTGTTTTTT. Full variable domain (missing parts from reference TRBV5-1 and TRBJ1-4): KAGVTQTPRYLIKTRGQQVTLSCSPISGHRSVSWYQQTPGQGLQFLFEYFSETQRNKGNFPGRFSGRQFSNSRSEMNVSTLELGDSALYLCASSLARGALNEKLFFGSGTQLSVL.

The CDR3 reads CASSPRRTASYEQYF. CDR3 DNA: TGTGCCAGCAGTCCAAGACGGACAGCCTCCTACGAGCAGTACTTC. The chain links TRBV6-1 to TRBJ2-7; weak D call: TRBD1 (6 bases). The germline gives CDR1 MNHNS, CDR2 SASEGT. Trimming shortened V by 5 bases and J by 0 bases, and 14 bases separated the two germline ends. CDR3 length: 15 amino acids.